The source of this T cell receptor beta chain is a study of OX40 agonist ivuxolimab in advanced cancers. With regard to the full study: Ivuxolimab was an agonistic, fully human IgG2 monoclonal antibody directed against OX40 (CD134), a costimulatory receptor. Intravenous ivuxolimab was administered to patients every 2 weeks at six dose levels: 0.01, 0.1, 0.3, 1.5, 3 and 10 mg/kg. Of the approximately 50 patients in dose escalation, approximately 20 had hepatocellular carcinoma, roughly 15 had melanoma, 9 had renal cell carcinoma and 9 had head and neck cancer. In the dose-escalation cohort, 82.7% of patients were male, and the mean age was approximately 60 years, with a range of roughly 20 to 79. Prior anti-PD-1, anti-PD-L1 or anti-CTLA-4 therapy was permitted, and checkpoint inhibitors had been received by less than 45% of dose-escalation patients. Three dose-escalation patients achieved partial responses, one with hepatocellular carcinoma and two with cutaneous melanoma. The purpose of peripheral TCRbeta sequencing was to test whether ivuxolimab changed TCR sequence diversity and led to clonal T-cell expansion. The paper reports the monotherapy dose-escalation portion (N of about 54 patients) of the phase I ivuxolimab trial. Study-level results and caveats: At doses of 0.1 to 3.0 mg/kg, clonal expansion of both CD4+ and CD8+ blood T cells was observed from baseline to week 6. The antigen specificity of the peripheral T cells that underwent clonal expansion was not determined. Partial responders in the 0.1-3.0 mg/kg groups had among the lowest normalized peripheral clonal expansion, especially among CD8+ T cells. Low levels of normalized T-cell clonal expansion were also shown by some nonresponding patients. On average, CD8+ T cells showed more expanded clones than CD4+ T cells after ivuxolimab.

Patients with autoimmune disease history or receiving systemic immunosuppression were excluded from the trial. Peripheral blood for TCR sequencing was collected from all dose cohorts at baseline, on cycle 4 day 1, and on cycle 7 day 1. Samples came from an open-label, multicenter, first-in-human phase I dose-escalation trial of ivuxolimab. Adults with locally advanced or metastatic head and neck squamous cell, hepatocellular, melanoma or renal cell carcinoma were enrolled in the trial. CD4+ and CD8+ T cells were sorted separately from peripheral blood before TCR sequencing. In the germline V gene (reference sequence), CDR1 corresponds to PRHDT and CDR2 to FYEKMQ. Deletion took 4 bases off V and 4 bases off J, with a span of 10 bases between the germline ends. Inclusive of the bounding cysteine and phenylalanine, the CDR3 is 13 residues long. Only the CDR3 DNA stays, 39 bases, in frame from base 1.

For sequencing of the TCRbeta CDR3 region, genomic DNA was extracted from the sorted cells. The immunoSEQ Assay was used to sequence the TCRbeta CDR3 regions. Sourced from immuneACCESS, this table was stored by TCRdb with only in-frame sequences that have V and J called. A share of the clones is absent; for the studies checked, an unresolved V gene accounts for under half, and the remainder has no known explanation. The sample records 25,000 to 30,000 clones, 70% to 90% of which are singletons. Of the sample, under 20% falls within the top ten clones. To note about this clone: The clone's antigen remains unknown. No base-level quality is on record; no much larger clone is a single base apart.

This material consisted of CD4+ or CD8+ T cells sorted from blood, taken in a trial of the OX40 agonist ivuxolimab. The chain joins TRBV13 to TRBJ1-2, with the D gene not clear enough to name. This TCR came from an adult with an advanced solid tumor such as melanoma, head and neck, liver or kidney cancer. The sequence in DNA is TGTGCCAGCAGCTCGTCTTATAGCTATGGCTACACCTTC. The resulting protein is CASSSSYSYGYTF.